Presented here are 30 T cell receptor beta chains from one specimen sequenced in a study of T cells in Graves' hyperthyroidism and ophthalmopathy. Regions amplified from RNA transcripts were the TCR beta CDR3 regions. The HTBI set primed first-round TCR CDR3 RT-PCR. TCRdb re-called the multiplex PCR reads through MiXCR, storing one row per CDR3 protein. This repertoire shows 640,000 or so distinct CDR3 sequences, 14% found once; its top ten account for 6.5% to 9%. Sequencing input: blood. These receptors were obtained from a woman aged 18-30 years with Graves' ophthalmopathy.

This clonotype was detected ten times or more. This chain connects TRBV20-1 to TRBJ2-7; TRBD2 matches at 11 bases. CDR1 and CDR2 (germline): DFQATT, SNEGSKA (reference sequence). Trimming cost V 5 bases and J 5 bases; bases outside gene matches: 5. The CDR3 is 13 residues long. The CDR3 region has the DNA TGCAGTGCTCATAGCGGGAGGGCCCACGAGCAGTACTTC. Residues: CSAHSGRAHEQYF.

This clonotype was seen ten or more times. The genes are TRBV27 and TRBJ2-7, with D possibly TRBD1 on 5 matching bases. V was pared by 2 bases and J by 3 bases, with 11 bases between. CDR3 length: 14 residues. Germline values: CDR1 MNHEY, CDR2 SMNVEV (reference sequence). CDR3: CASSLMGLHYEQYF. The CDR3 nucleotides are TGTGCCAGCAGTTTAATGGGGCTTCACTACGAGCAGTACTTC.

In nucleotides, the CDR3 is TGCAGCGCGGCGGGACAGGGAGTAAACTACAATGAGCAGTTCTTC. It encodes CSAAGQGVNYNEQFF. The rearrangement links TRBV29-1 to TRBJ2-1; 9 bases are a match to TRBD1. Trimming took 7 bases from V and 3 from J; bases not matched to a gene: 10. The germline gives CDR1 SQVTM, CDR2 ANQGSEA. This CDR3 spans 15 amino acids.

About this clonotype: Given a much more abundant clone one base away, this may be a read error. This chain joins TRBV30 and TRBJ1-1, with 10 bases identical to TRBD1. CDR1 is GTSNPN and CDR2 is SVGIG in the germline V gene (reference sequence). The CDR3 sequence is 11 residues long. The DNA of the CDR3 is TGTGTCGGTGGGACAGGGGATGAAGCTTTCTTT. The encoded protein is CVGGTGDEAFF.

This clonotype was seen only a few times. The rearrangement joins TRBV7-9 to TRBJ1-2, with D possibly matching TRBD1 (5 bases). The CDR3 is made up of 15 amino acids. In germline, CDR1 is SEHNR, CDR2 FQNEAQ (reference sequence). V was pared by 5 bases and J by 0 bases, with 13 bases between. CDR3 nucleotide sequence: TGTGCCAGCAGCAAGACAGACCCGCCTAACTATGGCTACACCTTC. It yields the protein CASSKTDPPNYGYTF.

This chain uses TRBV7-9 with TRBJ2-4; no definite D call. From germline, CDR1 is SEHNR and CDR2 FQNEAQ (reference sequence). V lost 2 bases, J lost 2 bases, and 10 bases lay in between. The CDR3 loop spans 15 amino acids. The CDR3 DNA is TGTGCCAGCAGCTTATGGGCCGGTTCCAAAAACATTCAGTACTTC. Translating gives CASSLWAGSKNIQYF.

This clonotype was seen at least ten times. The rearrangement links TRBV24-1 to TRBJ2-7; tentatively, D is TRBD1 or TRBD2 (6 bases each). The germline V gene encodes CDR1 KGHDR and CDR2 SFDVKD. The CDR3 extends over 12 amino acids. V was clipped by 3 bases and J by 6 bases, with 8 bases between them. The CDR3, as DNA: TGTGCCACCAGTGATGGGGGGCGCGAGCAGTACTTC. Translated: CATSDGGREQYF.

The V call is TRBV4-1, the J call TRBJ1-4; 7 bases agree with TRBD1. Germline CDR1 reads MGHRA; CDR2 reads YSYEKL. The trim removed 4 bases at V and 5 bases at J, leaving 7 bases unmatched. There are 15 residues in the CDR3. The CDR3 loop reads CASSPGTVENEKLFF. CDR3 bases: TGCGCCAGCAGCCCAGGGACAGTTGAAAATGAAAAACTGTTTTTT.

This clonotype has ten or more counts. The chain recombines TRBV20-1 with TRBJ2-1, with D possibly TRBD2 on 5 matching bases. The CDR3 is 15 amino acids. With 8 bases removed from V and 0 bases from J, the gap between germline ends came to 17 bases. CDR1 is DFQATT, CDR2 SNEGSKA, per germline (reference sequence). The CDR3 DNA is TGCAGTCCTAACCTTGCGGGTAGCTCCTACAATGAGCAGTTCTTC. Its protein product is CSPNLAGSSYNEQFF.

This clonotype was counted a few times. The chain links TRBV24-1 to TRBJ2-5, with 8 positions matching TRBD1. Germline V gives CDR1 KGHDR, CDR2 SFDVKD. The CDR3 runs to 14 residues. The V segment lost 3 bases and the J segment 4 bases; nucleotides outside the gene matches: 3. This CDR3 is CATSDRTGRETQYF. CDR3 DNA sequence: TGTGCCACCAGTGATAGGACAGGGAGAGAGACCCAGTACTTC.

This clonotype has a count of ten or more. The chain uses TRBV12-3 or TRBV12-4 and TRBJ2-7; tentatively, D is TRBD1 or TRBD2 (5 bases each). V lost 5 bases to trimming and J lost 3 bases, with 11 bases between them. This CDR3 contains 13 residues. The DNA for the CDR3 is TGTGCCAGCAGTACCGGGACGCTCTACGAGCAGTACTTC. As protein: CASSTGTLYEQYF.

This clonotype occurred a few times. The chain couples TRBV14 to TRBJ1-1; 7 bases are a match to TRBD1. V lost 4 bases to trimming and J lost 3 bases; unmatched junction nucleotides: 2. This CDR3 spans 13 amino acids. Germline CDR1 SGHDN, CDR2 FVKESK. The CDR3 is CASSPRGYTEAFF. The DNA of the CDR3 is TGTGCCAGCAGCCCCAGGGGGTACACTGAAGCTTTCTTT.

This clonotype was seen repeatedly, ten times or more. The V call is TRBV19, the J call TRBJ2-5; possibly TRBD2 for D (5 bases). V dropped 4 bases and J dropped 5 bases, with 17 bases sitting between them. Per germline, CDR1 LNHDA and CDR2 SQIVND (reference sequence). The CDR3 covers 15 residues. Here the CDR3 DNA reads TGTGCCAGTAGTACTCTCCGGACTGGGCGGGAGACCCAGTACTTC. It codes for CASSTLRTGRETQYF.

As to this clonotype: A read error may produce the germline difference seen at one junction end. V usage is TRBV7-3 and J usage is TRBJ1-1; no clear D. CDR1 SGHTA and CDR2 FQGTGA come from the germline V gene. This CDR3 region has 13 residues. DNA of the CDR3: TGTGCCCGCAGCCCGGACGGGAACACTGAAGCTTTCTTT. Its translation is CARSPDGNTEAFF.

This clonotype has only a few counts. The V call is TRBV4-2, the J call TRBJ1-4; D is possibly TRBD1 (5 bases). The CDR3 loop spans 15 amino acids. The germline V gene encodes CDR1 LGHNA and CDR2 YNFKEQ. Between the trimmed V and J ends, which lost 5 bases and 2 bases, there was a span of 12 bases. The chain's CDR3 is CASSEREGTNEKLFF. The CDR3 bases are TGTGCCAGCAGCGAACGTGAGGGGACTAATGAAAAACTGTTTTTT.

The genes are TRBV2 and TRBJ1-1; 11 bases match TRBD1. This CDR3 spans 15 amino acids. Losses at the gene ends were 4 bases for V and 4 bases for J; bases not matched to a gene: 5. Germline V gene sequence: CDR1 SNHLY, CDR2 FYNNEI. In DNA, the CDR3 is TGTGCCAGCAGTGCGCCCGGGACAGGGGGCACTGAAGCTTTCTTT. This sequence encodes CASSAPGTGGTEAFF.

This clonotype was recorded at least ten times. The chain is built from TRBV6-6 and TRBJ2-1; 7 bases fit TRBD2. The germline V gene encodes CDR1 MNHNY and CDR2 SVGAGI (reference sequence). J lost 4 bases, V lost 0 bases, and 6 bases had no gene match. The length of the CDR3 is 16 residues. DNA for the CDR3: TGTGCCAGCAGTTACTCGGGGGGGGACCATTACAATGAGCAGTTCTTC. It is translated as CASSYSGGDHYNEQFF.

This clonotype showed up many times. The chain employs TRBV20-1 and TRBJ2-7; D is perhaps TRBD2 (7 bases). In germline, CDR1 is DFQATT, CDR2 SNEGSKA (reference sequence). The CDR3 is 14 amino acids. V was trimmed by 5 bases and J by 0 bases, leaving 14 bases between them. CDR3 sequence: CSAEGEGSSYEQYF. DNA for the CDR3: TGCAGTGCTGAGGGGGAGGGGAGCTCCTACGAGCAGTACTTC.

This chain joins TRBV19 and TRBJ2-5; TRBD2 matches at 10 bases. V lost 1 base, J lost 3 bases, and 5 bases stayed unmatched. The CDR3 totals 16 residues. Germline CDR1 LNHDA, CDR2 SQIVND (reference sequence). The CDR3 region is CASSIAGLAGEETQYF. In nucleotides, the CDR3 is TGTGCCAGTAGTATAGCGGGGCTAGCGGGAGAAGAGACCCAGTACTTC. Drawing the rest from reference TRBV19 and TRBJ2-5, the complete variable domain is DGGITQSPKYLFRKEGQNVTLSCEQNLNHDAMYWYRQDPGQGLRLIYYSQIVNDFQKGDIAEGYSVSREKKESFPLTVTSAQKNPTAFYLCASSIAGLAGEETQYFGPGTRLLVL.

This clonotype was picked up many times. The chain employs TRBV28 and TRBJ2-7, with 8 nucleotides matching TRBD2. The J segment lost 1 base and the V segment lost 7 bases, leaving 9 bases of the junction unmatched. This CDR3 is 15 amino acids long. CDR1 and CDR2 (germline): MDHEN, SYDVKM. The chain's CDR3 is CASIDERESSYEQYF. In nucleotides, the CDR3 is TGTGCCAGCATCGACGAGCGGGAGTCATCCTACGAGCAGTACTTC.

This clonotype was counted ten times or more. The chain couples TRBV18 to TRBJ2-5; 10 positions match TRBD1. Germline values: CDR1 KGHSH, CDR2 LQKENI. V was pared by 4 bases and J by 2 bases, with 4 bases of the junction left unmatched. The CDR3 totals 15 residues. Written as DNA, the CDR3 is TGTGCCAGCTCACTCCGGGACAGGGGTCAAGAGACCCAGTACTTC. Translation: CASSLRDRGQETQYF. Full variable domain (remainder filled in from reference TRBV18 and TRBJ2-5): NAGVMQNPRHLVRRRGQEARLRCSPMKGHSHVYWYRQLPEEGLKFMVYLQKENIIDESGMPKERFSAEFPKEGPSILRIQQVVRGDSAAYFCASSLRDRGQETQYFGPGTRLLVL.

This clonotype has ten or more counts. The chain carries TRBV12-3 or TRBV12-4 and TRBJ1-4; 7 bases align to TRBD1. After removal of 6 bases from V and 2 bases from J, the junction contained 6 bases not matched to a gene. This CDR3 region has 15 residues. The CDR3 region has the DNA TGTGCCAGCAGCCTCAGGGGGAGGACTAATGAAAAACTGTTTTTT. Its translation is CASSLRGRTNEKLFF.

This clonotype was counted ten times or more. This chain links TRBV19 with TRBJ1-1; perhaps TRBD1 as D (5 bases). Germline CDR1 reads LNHDA; CDR2 reads SQIVND (reference sequence). The germline V and J ends were trimmed by 3 bases and 4 bases, with 12 bases remaining between them. The CDR3 loop spans 14 amino acids. Written as DNA, the CDR3 is TGTGCCAGTAGTATCCAAGGAAGGGGCACTGAAGCTTTCTTT. It yields the protein CASSIQGRGTEAFF.

In this sample, this clonotype turned up many times. This chain connects TRBV10-3 to TRBJ2-3, with D perhaps matching TRBD1 or TRBD2 (5 bases each). V lost 4 bases to trimming and J lost 5 bases, with 13 bases between them. This CDR3 has 14 residues. Germline-derived CDR1 and CDR2 are ENHRY and SYGVKD. The CDR3 is CAISAWGSEDTQYF. Written as DNA, the CDR3 is TGTGCCATCAGTGCTTGGGGGAGTGAAGATACGCAGTATTTT.

This rearrangement joins TRBV9 to TRBJ2-5, with D perhaps matching TRBD1 or TRBD2 (6 bases each). The CDR3 loop spans 16 amino acids. Trimming cost V 0 bases and J 4 bases, with 16 bases left between them. Germline-derived CDR1 and CDR2 are SGDLS and YYNGEE. The CDR3 nucleotides are TGTGCCAGCAGCGTAGACGGGAGAGAAGGGGGAGAGACCCAGTACTTC. Translated, it gives CASSVDGREGGETQYF. Full variable domain (missing parts from reference TRBV9 and TRBJ2-5): DSGVTQTPKHLITATGQRVTLRCSPRSGDLSVYWYQQSLDQGLQFLIQYYNGEERAKGNILERFSAQQFPDLHSELNLSSLELGDSALYFCASSVDGREGGETQYFGPGTRLLVL.

This clonotype was recorded at least ten times. The rearrangement links TRBV24-1 to TRBJ2-1; 9 nucleotides align to TRBD1. V lost 9 bases, J lost 6 bases, and 11 bases stayed unmatched. The CDR3 consists of 15 residues. Germline V gene lookup returns CDR1 KGHDR and CDR2 SFDVKD. CDR3 in DNA: TGTGCCACCGCACCCTACAGGGGGCTACGCAATGAGCAGTTCTTC. This codes for CATAPYRGLRNEQFF.

This clonotype has at least ten counts. V gene TRBV11-2 combines with J gene TRBJ2-2, with 7 bases lining up with TRBD2. With V trimmed by 2 bases and J by 1 base, 13 bases remained unmatched. The CDR3 spans 19 residues. Germline V gives CDR1 SGHAT, CDR2 FQNNGV. The CDR3 loop reads CASSLNPPLRERNTGELFF. In DNA form, the CDR3 reads TGTGCCAGCAGCTTAAACCCCCCCCTGCGGGAGCGGAACACCGGGGAGCTGTTTTTT.

A note on this clonotype: Given the absence of the conserved phenylalanine or tryptophan at the CDR3 end, a read error is likely. The chain couples TRBV4-1 to TRBJ2-7, with TRBD1 matching over 9 bases. Germline V gives CDR1 MGHRA, CDR2 YSYEKL. This CDR3 region has 20 residues. J lost 5 bases, V lost 0 bases, and 20 bases had no gene match. The CDR3: CASSQDPRRDRVLPSHEQYL. The CDR3 DNA reads TGCGCCAGCAGCCAAGATCCTCGGAGGGACAGGGTCCTTCCTTCACACGAGCAGTACCTC.

This clonotype has at least ten counts. The CDR3 loop reads CASSLWGQYQETQYF. The CDR3 DNA reads as TGTGCCAGCAGCTTATGGGGACAGTACCAAGAGACCCAGTACTTC. The genes are TRBV7-9 and TRBJ2-5, with 7 bases fitting TRBD1. Per the germline V gene, CDR1 is SEHNR and CDR2 is FQNEAQ (reference sequence). V was pared by 2 bases and J by 0 bases, with 3 bases of the junction left unmatched. The CDR3 spans 15 residues.

This clonotype was found many times. This CDR3 reads CASSFGALGYTF. The CDR3 coding sequence is TGTGCCAGCAGTTTTGGTGCGCTTGGCTACACCTTC. J is TRBJ1-2 and V is TRBV12-3 or TRBV12-4; no definite D call. The ends were cut back, 3 bases at V and 7 bases at J, with 9 bases in the middle. The CDR3 consists of 12 residues.